The 5 T cell receptor beta chains below come from one sample, sequenced in a study of blood T cell repertoires in COVID-19. Only in-frame clones appear in the TCRdb table, and some are missing; sequencing was by immunoSEQ multiplex PCR. The table lists 60,000 to 75,000 clones, 85% to 90% of them singletons, with approximately 35% in the top ten. Sequenced input: peripheral blood. The receptors shown here come from a woman of 80 years or more with active or convalescent COVID-19.

This clone has a single count. The J gene is TRBJ1-2, the V gene TRBV19; D call uncertain. Per the germline V gene, CDR1 is LNHDA and CDR2 is SQIVND (reference sequence). V lost 7 bases and J 2 bases, leaving 11 bases between the germline ends. The CDR3 is made up of 13 amino acids. This chain's CDR3 is CASINSRNYGYTF. The CDR3 nucleotides read TGTGCCAGTATAAACAGCCGGAACTATGGCTACACCTTC.

The chain has TRBV30 and TRBJ2-7; D possibly corresponds to TRBD2 (6 bases). CDR3 size: 12 residues. Trimming shortened V by 1 base and J by 7 bases, and 11 bases separated the two germline ends. Germline loops: CDR1 GTSNPN, CDR2 SVGIG (reference sequence). This CDR3 is CAWSGWREEQYF. The CDR3 DNA follows: TGTGCCTGGAGTGGGTGGAGGGAAGAGCAGTACTTC.

This clone was seen only a few times. The rearrangement links TRBV7-2 to TRBJ2-7; D call uncertain. The V end lost 4 bases, the J end lost 0 bases, and 13 bases lay between the germline ends. This CDR3 has 15 amino acids. From germline, CDR1 is SGHTA and CDR2 FQGNSA. CDR3 protein: CASSSAPGGSYEQYF. CDR3 in DNA: TGTGCCAGCAGCTCCGCCCCCGGCGGCTCCTACGAGCAGTACTTC.

V is TRBV5-6 and J is TRBJ1-6; 7 bases fit TRBD1. The CDR3 is 14 amino acids. Germline assignment: CDR1 SGHDT and CDR2 YYEEEE. J lost 6 bases, V lost 4 bases, and 4 bases had no gene match. The DNA of the CDR3 is TGTGCCAGCAGCCAGGGACAGTTTAATTCACCCCTCCACTTT. Encoded protein: CASSQGQFNSPLHF.

The chain joins TRBV19 to TRBJ1-2; weak D call: TRBD1 (5 bases). The V gene lost 5 bases and the J gene lost 3 bases, with 16 bases spanning the gap. Germline V gene data show CDR1 as LNHDA and CDR2 as SQIVND (reference sequence). The CDR3 is 15 amino acids. As DNA, the CDR3 is TGTGCCAGTAGTTGGGCTACCTGGGGCGACTATGGCTACACCTTC. This gives the protein CASSWATWGDYGYTF.